This T cell receptor (beta chain) emerged from a study of Ad26.COV2.S vaccination and SARS-CoV-2 variants. CDR3 length: 14 residues. J lost 1 base, V lost 11 bases, and 10 bases had no gene match. Germline V gives CDR1 ENHRY, CDR2 SYGVKD. Using immunoSEQ multiplex PCR, the repertoire was profiled, and TCRdb retains in-frame clones only, with some absent. The table lists roughly 300,000 clones, 88% of them singletons. Comment on this clone: The antigen remains undetermined.

Study outcomes and limitations: From the TCR breadth and depth analyses, total T cell responses may have been underestimated.

Noted treatment: about 20 received Ad26.COV2.S at low or high dose, single or two shots; 5 received placebo; per-sample allocation not given. Material that was analyzed had been drawn on day 63 after the first vaccine or placebo injection. This chain links TRBV10-3 with TRBJ2-7; 8 nucleotides align to TRBD1. The receptor's source is a person between 18 and 65 years old who received the Ad26.COV2.S COVID-19 vaccine or a placebo. The sequencing here drew on peripheral blood, taken in a trial of Ad26.COV2.S vaccine versus placebo. The CDR3 loop is CAAAIGTGSYEQYF. As DNA, the CDR3 is TGTGCCGCGGCAATCGGGACAGGATCCTACGAGCAGTACTTC.